Following are 28 T cell receptor beta chains from one sample sequenced in a study of identical twins. TCRdb recomputed calls from the 5' RACE reads with MiXCR, one row per CDR3 protein. The data contain 400,000 to 550,000 distinct CDR3 sequences, 13% to 15% of them singletons. This sample was shared with a second study, whose subject was yellow fever vaccine responses in identical twins.

Sample: CD4+ T cells sorted from blood. The receptors originated from a woman between 18 and 29 years old in good health.

V usage is TRBV4-3 and J usage is TRBJ1-1, with D possibly being TRBD1 (5 bases). Germline assignment: CDR1 LGHNA and CDR2 YSLEER. Trimming removed 1 base from V and 0 bases from J, with 6 bases in between. The CDR3 spans 14 residues. The CDR3 sequence is CASSQAGMNTEAFF. The CDR3 nucleotides are TGCGCCAGCAGCCAAGCAGGGATGAACACTGAAGCTTTCTTT.

V and J are TRBV7-6 and TRBJ2-7; 8 nucleotides match TRBD1. This CDR3 contains 16 residues. The germline gives CDR1 SGHVS, CDR2 FNYEAQ. J was trimmed by 0 bases and V by 5 bases; bases with no gene match: 9. DNA of the CDR3: TGTGCCAGCAGCCCCCTCGTGACAGGGGCCTCCTACGAGCAGTACTTC. Protein: CASSPLVTGASYEQYF.

In this sample, this clonotype turned up a few times. The rearrangement uses TRBV12-3 or TRBV12-4 and TRBJ2-1; D tentatively reads TRBD1 or TRBD2 (5 bases each). The CDR3 totals 15 residues. Trimming removed 5 bases from V and 9 bases from J, with 20 bases in between. Here the CDR3 reads CASSRGHGLAGEQFF. CDR3 DNA sequence: TGTGCCAGCAGTCGGGGCCATGGGCTAGCTGGTGAGCAGTTCTTC.

This chain links TRBV2 with TRBJ1-6; D not certain. Trimming removed 6 bases from V and 7 bases from J, with 10 bases in between. Germline V gives CDR1 SNHLY, CDR2 FYNNEI. CDR3 length: 13 amino acids. The CDR3 sequence is CASSVENNSPLHF. CDR3 nucleotide sequence: TGTGCCAGCAGCGTGGAAAACAATTCACCCCTCCACTTT.

The rearrangement uses TRBV12-3 or TRBV12-4 and TRBJ2-1; 10 nucleotides line up with TRBD2. The CDR3 extends over 16 amino acids. J lost 6 bases, V lost 3 bases, and 8 bases had no gene match. CDR3 bases: TGTGCCAGCAGTTTTGGGATCAGCGGGAGGGCCAATGAGCAGTTCTTC. Translating gives CASSFGISGRANEQFF.

This chain links TRBV28 with TRBJ2-5; TRBD2 is a possible D gene (6 bases). This CDR3 has 13 residues. V shed 10 bases and J shed 2 bases, with 14 bases lying between them. The germline V gene has CDR1 MDHEN and CDR2 SYDVKM. The CDR3 sequence: CATLGGVQETQYF. CDR3 DNA sequence: TGTGCCACCCTCGGGGGTGTTCAAGAGACCCAGTACTTC.

This clonotype came up a few times. This chain links TRBV14 with TRBJ2-1; 8 nucleotides line up with TRBD2. The CDR3 consists of 17 residues. J gave up 2 bases and V 1 base, and 7 bases lay outside the gene matches. Germline lookup yields CDR1 SGHDN and CDR2 FVKESK. The CDR3 bases are TGTGCCAGCAGCCAAGTGGGCCGGGAGGGCCCCTACAATGAGCAGTTCTTC. Translating gives CASSQVGREGPYNEQFF.

This sequence joins TRBV10-3 and TRBJ2-1; no clear D. In germline, CDR1 is ENHRY, CDR2 SYGVKD. This CDR3 spans 15 amino acids. Trimming removed 6 bases at V and 1 base at J, with 13 bases between. As DNA, the CDR3 is TGTGCCATCAGCGGCCTCCTGGGGTCCTACAATGAGCAGTTCTTC. Amino acids: CAISGLLGSYNEQFF.

This clonotype was observed a handful of times. DNA of the CDR3: TGTGCCATCAGTGTCTCTTCGGCAGGGGGACAAGAGACCCAGTACTTC. Its protein product is CAISVSSAGGQETQYF. V usage is TRBV10-3 and J usage is TRBJ2-5; 7 nucleotides line up with TRBD1. The length of the CDR3 is 16 residues. V lost 4 bases, J lost 2 bases, and 10 bases stayed unmatched. In germline, CDR1 is ENHRY, CDR2 SYGVKD.

This clonotype came up once. This chain joins TRBV14 and TRBJ2-7; 8 bases are shared with TRBD1. This CDR3 region has 15 residues. Germline CDR1 SGHDN, CDR2 FVKESK. V was clipped by 6 bases and J by 3 bases; unmatched bases: 10. The CDR3 spells CASRPRQGTSYEQYF. DNA for the CDR3: TGTGCCAGCAGACCACGACAGGGGACGAGCTACGAGCAGTACTTC.

Many counts were recorded for this clonotype. The J gene is TRBJ2-1, the V gene TRBV12-3 or TRBV12-4, with D perhaps TRBD1 (6 bases). The CDR3 loop spans 11 amino acids. V was shortened by 7 bases and J by 10 bases, with 11 bases between the two germline ends. CDR3 region: CASTSDREQFF. CDR3 coding DNA: TGTGCCAGCACTTCGGACAGAGAGCAGTTCTTC.

The table lists this clonotype with a few counts. The chain has TRBV3-1 and TRBJ2-1; 11 bases agree with TRBD2. Germline CDR1 LGHDT, CDR2 YNNKEL (reference sequence). The CDR3 contains 16 residues. V gave up 4 bases and J gave up 8 bases; unmatched junction bases: 10. DNA of the CDR3: TGTGCCAGCAGCCGTGCGACTAGCGGGACGGGGTATGAGCAGTTCTTC. It specifies CASSRATSGTGYEQFF.

The sample holds a few counts of this clonotype. This chain joins TRBV2 and TRBJ2-3, with D possibly matching TRBD1 (5 bases). Germline CDR1 is SNHLY and CDR2 is FYNNEI. Deletions cut 8 bases from V and 2 bases from J, with 17 bases between. The CDR3 totals 15 residues. In DNA, the CDR3 is TGTGCCAGCGGCAAGGGGCTTCTTTCCACAGATACGCAGTATTTT. It yields the protein CASGKGLLSTDTQYF.

The table lists this clonotype with a count of one. The chain carries TRBV5-1 and TRBJ2-1; TRBD2 aligns across 8 bases. The CDR3 is 16 amino acids. Germline V gene data show CDR1 as SGHRS and CDR2 as YFSETQ. J lost 3 bases, V lost 4 bases, and 9 bases had no gene match. In DNA form, the CDR3 reads TGCGCCAGCAGCCCGGGGGGGCGGGTCAACTACAATGAGCAGTTCTTC. Translated, it gives CASSPGGRVNYNEQFF. The full variable domain, in which reference TRBV5-1 and TRBJ2-1 provide the parts outside the CDR3, is KAGVTQTPRYLIKTRGQQVTLSCSPISGHRSVSWYQQTPGQGLQFLFEYFSETQRNKGNFPGRFSGRQFSNSRSEMNVSTLELGDSALYLCASSPGGRVNYNEQFFGPGTRLTVL.

The V call is TRBV27, the J call TRBJ1-4; possibly TRBD1 for D (5 bases). Germline CDR1 reads MNHEY; CDR2 reads SMNVEV (reference sequence). Trimming removed 4 bases at V and 1 base at J, with 10 bases between. This CDR3 contains 15 residues. The CDR3 loop reads CASSSRGETNEKLFF. The CDR3 nucleotides read TGTGCCAGCAGTTCAAGAGGGGAAACTAATGAAAAACTGTTTTTT.

The CDR3 is CASSQRDRGEEQYF. The CDR3 bases are TGTGCCAGCAGCCAACGGGACAGGGGAGAAGAGCAGTACTTC. The rearrangement links TRBV5-5 to TRBJ2-7, with 10 bases matching TRBD1. Germline CDR1 SGHKS, CDR2 YYEKEE (reference sequence). With 4 bases clipped from V and 7 bases from J, the junction kept 8 bases outside the gene matches. The CDR3 spans 14 residues.

The V gene is TRBV5-4, the J gene TRBJ2-5; 9 nucleotides align to TRBD2. Trimming removed 4 bases from V and 3 bases from J; junction bases left unmatched: 7. This CDR3 has 15 residues. Germline CDR1 SGHNT, CDR2 YYREEE (reference sequence). In DNA, the CDR3 is TGTGCCAGCAGCATATCGACTAGCGGAAAAGAGACCCAGTACTTC. Its protein product is CASSISTSGKETQYF.

The chain uses TRBV2 and TRBJ2-7, with D possibly matching TRBD2 (6 bases). Trimming shortened V by 1 base and J by 2 bases, and 12 bases separated the two germline ends. This CDR3 is built from 15 residues. CDR1 is SNHLY and CDR2 is FYNNEI in the germline V gene. The CDR3 loop reads CASSEVREAPYEQYF. CDR3 DNA sequence: TGTGCCAGCAGTGAAGTCAGGGAGGCCCCCTACGAGCAGTACTTC. Complete variable domain (other parts from reference TRBV2 and TRBJ2-7): EPEVTQTPSHQVTQMGQEVILRCVPISNHLYFYWYRQILGQKVEFLVSFYNNEISEKSEIFDDQFSVERPDGSNFTLKIRSTKLEDSAMYFCASSEVREAPYEQYFGPGTRLTVT.

The V gene is TRBV12-3 or TRBV12-4, the J gene TRBJ2-2, with 10 positions matching TRBD2. The J segment lost 10 bases and the V segment lost 2 bases, leaving 10 bases of the junction unmatched. This CDR3 region has 16 residues. CDR3 residues: CASSLSRRTSGSELFF. The CDR3 bases are TGTGCCAGCAGTTTATCCCGTCGGACTAGCGGTTCGGAGCTGTTTTTT.

This clonotype was seen only a few times. The J gene is TRBJ2-7, the V gene TRBV20-1; a possible D gene is TRBD2 (7 bases). The V and J ends lost 1 base and 2 bases respectively, with 15 bases between them. The CDR3 has 15 amino acids. Germline loops: CDR1 DFQATT, CDR2 SNEGSKA (reference sequence). The CDR3 DNA is TGCAGTGCTAGAGTTGTTCCGGGGGGCCCCTACGAGCAGTACTTC. Protein product: CSARVVPGGPYEQYF.

This clonotype has more than one count but fewer than ten. V is TRBV4-2 and J is TRBJ2-5, with 12 bases identical to TRBD2. Trimming at V came to 2 bases and at J to 2 bases, leaving 6 bases not matched to a gene. Germline V gives CDR1 LGHNA, CDR2 YNFKEQ. This CDR3 region has 17 residues. The CDR3 DNA is TGTGCCAGCAGCCAAAGCGGACTAGCGGGATCACAAGAGACCCAGTACTTC. Amino acid sequence: CASSQSGLAGSQETQYF.

This clonotype showed up just a few times. The rearrangement links TRBV7-6 to TRBJ2-3; 8 bases agree with TRBD1. From germline, CDR1 is SGHVS and CDR2 FNYEAQ. V shed 5 bases and J 1 base; nucleotides not matched to a gene: 8. The CDR3 totals 16 residues. CDR3 DNA sequence: TGTGCCAGCAGCCTAGGACAGGGACTTCGCACAGATACGCAGTATTTT. Protein sequence: CASSLGQGLRTDTQYF.

This clonotype was found many times. The rearrangement links TRBV15 to TRBJ1-2; 8 bases line up with TRBD1. V lost 3 bases and J lost 8; bases outside the gene matches: 8. Germline CDR1 reads LNHNV; CDR2 reads YYDKDF (reference sequence). CDR3 length: 14 residues. The CDR3 loop is CATSRDRESGGYTF. The CDR3 region has the DNA TGTGCCACCAGCAGGGACAGGGAGTCAGGGGGCTACACCTTC.

As to this clonotype: This clone may be a read error of a much larger clone one base away. The J gene is TRBJ1-5, the V gene TRBV4-2; D not resolved. Germline assignment: CDR1 LGHNA and CDR2 YNFKEQ. There are 14 residues in the CDR3. With 0 bases removed from V and 1 base from J, the gap between germline ends came to 4 bases. CDR3 DNA: TGTGCCAGCAGCCAAGAGGTGAGCAATCAGCCCCAGCATTTT. The encoded protein is CASSQEVSNQPQHF.

V gene TRBV28 combines with J gene TRBJ1-1, with D perhaps TRBD1 (6 bases). The germline V gene encodes CDR1 MDHEN and CDR2 SYDVKM. The CDR3 totals 15 residues. V was clipped by 3 bases and J by 0 bases, with 11 bases between them. The CDR3 reads CASSFPGTLNTEAFF. The DNA of the CDR3 is TGTGCCAGCAGTTTCCCTGGGACATTGAACACTGAAGCTTTCTTT.

This clonotype occurred a few times. V usage is TRBV6-2 or TRBV6-3 and J usage is TRBJ2-1; D gene ambiguous. Germline CDR1 and CDR2: MNHEY and SVGEGT. Trimming stripped 6 bases from V and 8 bases from J, with 20 bases between. The CDR3 is made up of 15 amino acids. The CDR3 loop reads CASRPQASRIDEQFF. The CDR3, as DNA: TGTGCCAGCAGGCCCCAGGCCTCGAGGATCGATGAGCAGTTCTTC.

This clonotype was counted between two and nine times. The chain employs TRBV6-1 and TRBJ2-7; 9 bases fit TRBD1. The CDR3 runs to 15 residues. From germline, CDR1 is MNHNS and CDR2 SASEGT. V was pared by 5 bases and J by 0 bases, with 5 bases of the junction left unmatched. CDR3 loop: CASSPGQGASYEQYF. DNA of the CDR3: TGTGCCAGCAGTCCGGGACAGGGAGCCTCCTACGAGCAGTACTTC.

The V and J genes are TRBV6-2 or TRBV6-3 and TRBJ2-1, with D possibly called TRBD1 or TRBD2 (6 bases each). The CDR3 is made up of 12 amino acids. Looked up from germline, CDR1 is MNHEY and CDR2 is SVGEGT. Trimming took 1 base from V and 13 from J, leaving 11 bases between them. The CDR3 here is CASSYLGGNQFF. The CDR3 DNA follows: TGTGCCAGCAGTTACTTAGGGGGGAACCAGTTCTTC.